This TCR beta chain was obtained from a study of shared clonotypes between healthy human individuals. Across the study: Donor composition was a couple of women and a few men, aged 18 to 49. Whole-study findings and limits: The small donor group covered limited genetic and exposure diversity.

The CDR3 runs 15 residues. The germline V and J ends were trimmed by 5 bases and 1 base, with 14 bases remaining between them. Germline V gene lookup returns CDR1 MNHNS and CDR2 SASEGT. On this clone: Its antigen is unidentified.

Deep-level running was used for the assay. Measured with immunoSEQ multiplex PCR; TCRdb has only the in-frame clones, and not every one. The table has roughly 510,000 clones, 60% to 80% seen once. Healthy adults negative for HIV, lacking recent acute infections or vaccinations, served as donors. The chain combines TRBV6-1 with TRBJ1-2; tentatively, D is TRBD1 (6 bases). The clonotype comes from a woman aged 40 to 49 in good health. Some clones in this sample may be carry-over from other donors' samples. The material sequenced was PBMCs. The CDR3 DNA is TGTGCCAGCAGTCTTCGGGGGCAGGGTAACTATGGCTACACCTTC. Its translation is CASSLRGQGNYGYTF.